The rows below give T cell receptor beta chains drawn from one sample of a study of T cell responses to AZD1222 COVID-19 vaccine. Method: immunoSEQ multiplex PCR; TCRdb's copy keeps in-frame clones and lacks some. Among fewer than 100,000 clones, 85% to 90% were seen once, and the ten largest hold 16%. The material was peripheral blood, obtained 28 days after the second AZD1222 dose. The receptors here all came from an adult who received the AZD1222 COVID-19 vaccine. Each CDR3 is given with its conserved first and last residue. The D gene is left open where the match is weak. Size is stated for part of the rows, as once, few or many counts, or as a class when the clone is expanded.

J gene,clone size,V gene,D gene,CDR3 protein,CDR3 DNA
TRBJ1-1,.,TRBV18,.,CASSDPNTEAFF,TGTGCCAGCTCAGACCCGAACACTGAAGCTTTCTTT
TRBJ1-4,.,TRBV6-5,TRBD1,CASSTQGVSNEKLFF,TGTGCCAGCAGTACCCAGGGGGTTAGTAATGAAAAACTGTTTTTT
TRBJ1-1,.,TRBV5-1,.,CASAVAGANTEAFF,TGCGCCAGCGCTGTCGCGGGGGCGAACACTGAAGCTTTCTTT
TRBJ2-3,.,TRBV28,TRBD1,CASGLPGGADTQYF,TGTGCCAGCGGACTCCCAGGGGGCGCAGATACGCAGTATTTT
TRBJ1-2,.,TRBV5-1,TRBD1,CASSGGTGETVYGYTF,TGCGCCAGCAGCGGTGGGACAGGCGAGACGGTCTATGGCTACACCTTC
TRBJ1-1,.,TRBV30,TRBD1,CAWSVRDRGPEAFF,TGTGCCTGGAGTGTGAGGGACAGGGGCCCTGAAGCTTTCTTT
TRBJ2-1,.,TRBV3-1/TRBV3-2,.,CASSQNARGSYNEQFF,TGTGCCAGCAGCCAAAACGCGAGGGGGTCCTACAATGAGCAGTTCTTC
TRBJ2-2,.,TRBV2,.,CASSGNSPSNTGELFF,TGTGCCAGCAGTGGAAACAGCCCAAGTAACACCGGGGAGCTGTTTTTT
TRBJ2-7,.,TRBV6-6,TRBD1,CASTSEGQGSSYEQYF,TGTGCCAGCACCTCTGAAGGACAGGGTTCTTCCTACGAGCAGTACTTC
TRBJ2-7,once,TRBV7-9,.,CASIDTYEQYF,TGTGCCAGCATCGATACCTACGAGCAGTACTTC
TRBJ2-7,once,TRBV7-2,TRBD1,CASTAQGTGVEQYF,TGTGCCAGCACAGCTCAGGGTACAGGGGTCGAGCAGTACTTC
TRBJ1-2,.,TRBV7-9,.,CASSLEVFVGRGNYGYTF,TGTGCCAGCAGCTTAGAAGTTTTTGTCGGTAGGGGTAACTATGGCTACACCTTC
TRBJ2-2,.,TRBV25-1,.,CASMDMRGDLTGELFF,TGTGCCAGCATGGACATGAGGGGAGACCTCACCGGGGAGCTGTTTTTT
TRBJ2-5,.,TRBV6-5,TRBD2,CASSYGVAGDGETQYF,TGTGCCAGCAGTTACGGGGTAGCGGGAGATGGGGAGACCCAGTACTTC
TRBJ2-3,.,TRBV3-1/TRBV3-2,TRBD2,CASSQDAGRIADTQYF,TGTGCCAGCAGCCAAGATGCCGGGAGGATTGCAGATACGCAGTATTTT
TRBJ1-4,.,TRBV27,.,CASSPTQVRRVPNEKLFF,TGTGCCAGCAGCCCCACCCAGGTTCGTCGTGTGCCTAATGAAAAACTGTTTTTT
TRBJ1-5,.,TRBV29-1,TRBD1,CSVLQGASSNQPQHF,TGCAGCGTTTTACAGGGGGCTAGCAGCAATCAGCCCCAGCATTTT
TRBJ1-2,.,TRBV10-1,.,CASSESGFYGYTF,TGCGCCAGCAGTGAGTCCGGGTTCTATGGCTACACCTTC
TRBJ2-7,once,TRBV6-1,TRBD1,CASSVPPGTGSDEQYF,TGTGCCAGCAGTGTTCCCCCCGGGACAGGGAGCGACGAGCAGTACTTC
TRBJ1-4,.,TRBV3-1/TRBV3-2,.,CASSQRGTDEKLFF,TGTGCCAGCAGCCAACGGGGGACCGATGAAAAACTGTTTTTT
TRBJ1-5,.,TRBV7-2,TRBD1,CASSSQGTSNQPQHF,TGTGCCAGCAGCTCACAGGGGACTAGCAATCAGCCCCAGCATTTT
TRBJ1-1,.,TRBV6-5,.,CASSYGGTEAFF,TGTGCCAGCAGTTACGGTGGCACTGAAGCTTTCTTT
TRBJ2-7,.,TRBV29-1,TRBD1,CSARTGDEQYF,TGCAGCGCGCGGACAGGGGACGAGCAGTACTTC